The rows below give T cell receptor beta chains drawn from one sample of a study of cytomegalovirus exposure and HLA in healthy donors. Clones were read by immunoSEQ multiplex PCR, and TCRdb kept only the in-frame ones, dropping some. The sample lists around 150,000 clones, approximately 64% occurring once. Sequencing was carried out using PBMCs. The receptors were gathered from a woman aged 40 to 49 in good health and CMV-seronegative. CDR3s leave out the opening cysteine and the closing phenylalanine or tryptophan. Each record gives: V gene, D gene, CDR3 protein. A D gene is named only where the DNA matches it firmly.

TRBV5-4	.	ASSSTGSSYEQY
TRBV18	TRBD2	ASSPRGGANTGELF
TRBV30	TRBD1	AWSMGQGYEQY
TRBV27	.	ASSLGLGEGDQPQH
TRBV10-3	.	AISATGSEAF
TRBV14	TRBD2	ASSQGGRGAQY
TRBV7-2	.	ASSFSEGNTEAF
TRBV9	.	ASSGRDFTGELF
TRBV6-1	.	ASSEMAGSGNTIY
TRBV19	.	ASSIVTGKLAYEQY
TRBV7-2	TRBD1	ASSLTYRDRDTIY
TRBV27	.	ASSPDSPTYGYT
TRBV27	.	ASSMVEGNSRKLF
TRBV28	.	ASSYERRIHF
TRBV5-6	.	ASTVRGLGANVLT
TRBV5-1	.	ASSLAAEVHEKLF
TRBV28	TRBD1	ASSSASGGTYGYT
TRBV30	.	AWSATGLYEQY
TRBV4-2	TRBD1	ASSPRTGRNYGYT
TRBV28	.	ASIRSLGMNTEAF
TRBV7-9	TRBD2	ASSPTSGGSYNEQF
TRBV5-1	.	ASGSPPRYGYT
TRBV5-1	.	ASSLAGPGGNTEAF
TRBV7-2	TRBD1	ASSIGTGNQPQH
TRBV5-1	.	ASSLVGDSNQPQH
TRBV27	.	ASSLNRVLGYT
TRBV5-1	.	ASSPAWGEGDTQY
TRBV19	.	ASSSRDLGNQPQH
TRBV27	TRBD1	ASKEGGLLNTEAF